This T cell receptor beta chain was recovered during a study of blood T cell repertoires in COVID-19. The table came from immunoSEQ multiplex PCR; TCRdb's copy has only in-frame clones and leaves some out. Of roughly 280,000 clones in the sample, approximately 90% were seen once. Germline CDR1 and CDR2: SQVTM and ANQGSEA. The CDR3 covers 14 residues. The V segment lost 3 bases and the J segment 7 bases; nucleotides outside the gene matches: 3. V is TRBV29-1 and J is TRBJ2-2; 12 positions agree with TRBD2. The source of this sequence is a woman in her forties or fifties who had recovered from COVID-19. Sequencing was carried out using peripheral blood. CDR3 sequence (DNA): TGCAGCGTTGAGACTAGCGGGAGCTTCGGGGAGCTGTTTTTT. It yields the protein CSVETSGSFGELFF.